Presented here are 11 T cell receptor beta chains from one specimen sequenced in a study of CD8 T cells in Susac syndrome. The RNA, about 0.45 to 1 ug, was put through reverse transcription using random hexamers. Each CDR3 protein gets one entry after TCRdb re-called the immunoSEQ multiplex PCR reads with MiXCR. There are 190,000 or so distinct CDR3 sequences in the sample; 90% to 95% occur only once, and 0.093% lies in the top ten. The specimen was CD4+ T cells from PBMCs. The receptors derive from a human donor with multiple sclerosis.

The chain has TRBV12-3 or TRBV12-4 and TRBJ1-5, with D uncertain. Trimming took off 5 bases at V and 0 bases at J, with 8 bases between the two ends. This CDR3 is built from 14 residues. CDR3 amino acids: CASSIDHSNQPQHF. CDR3 sequence (DNA): TGTGCCAGCAGTATTGACCATAGCAATCAGCCCCAGCATTTT.

The chain joins TRBV2 to TRBJ2-4; TRBD2 matches at 9 bases. Germline V gives CDR1 SNHLY, CDR2 FYNNEI. CDR3 length equals 14 residues. Trimming at V came to 10 bases and at J to 3 bases, leaving 7 bases not matched to a gene. The CDR3 DNA reads as TGTGCCACCCAGCGGGAGGTTGGCAAAAACATTCAGTACTTC. This gives the protein CATQREVGKNIQYF.

The V call is TRBV15, the J call TRBJ1-4; D gene uncertain. V was trimmed by 5 bases and J by 7 bases, leaving 14 bases between them. CDR3 length: 14 amino acids. The germline V gene encodes CDR1 LNHNV and CDR2 YYDKDF (reference sequence). CDR3 sequence (DNA): TGTGCCACCAGCTCCCCAGCGCGGCGTGAAAAACTGTTTTTT. Protein sequence: CATSSPARREKLFF. Variable domain in full (rest from reference TRBV15 and TRBJ1-4): DAMVIQNPRYQVTQFGKPVTLSCSQTLNHNVMYWYQQKSSQAPKLLFHYYDKDFNNEADTPDNFQSRRPNTSFCFLDIRSPGLGDTAMYLCATSSPARREKLFFGSGTQLSVL.

This chain links TRBV24-1 with TRBJ2-7; 7 nucleotides line up with TRBD1. The germline CDR1 and CDR2 sequences are KGHDR and SFDVKD. The CDR3 runs to 12 residues. Losses at the gene ends were 7 bases for V and 4 bases for J; bases not matched to a gene: 3. CDR3 region: CATRGTDYEQYF. The CDR3 bases are TGTGCCACCAGAGGGACAGATTACGAGCAGTACTTC.

The chain links TRBV30 to TRBJ1-4; 8 bases fit TRBD1. Looked up from germline, CDR1 is GTSNPN and CDR2 is SVGIG (reference sequence). The V segment lost 1 base and the J segment 6 bases; nucleotides outside the gene matches: 10. CDR3 length: 16 residues. The CDR3 sequence: CAWSGQGATLDEKLFF. In nucleotides, the CDR3 is TGTGCCTGGAGTGGGCAGGGGGCGACCCTAGATGAAAAACTGTTTTTT.

The chain combines TRBV7-3 with TRBJ1-1; D not resolved. CDR3 size: 13 residues. From germline, CDR1 is SGHTA and CDR2 FQGTGA. The V and J ends lost 1 base and 1 base respectively, with 4 bases between them. The CDR3 loop is CASSLIRNTEAFF. The CDR3 bases are TGTGCCAGCAGCTTAATCCGGAACACTGAAGCTTTCTTT.

The rearrangement joins TRBV30 to TRBJ1-4; D is unresolved. V lost 0 bases and J lost 8, with 7 bases in between. Germline V gene sequence: CDR1 GTSNPN, CDR2 SVGIG (reference sequence). The CDR3 consists of 12 residues. CDR3 in amino acids: CAWSVYPEKLFF. The CDR3, as DNA: TGTGCCTGGAGTGTCTATCCGGAAAAACTGTTTTTT.

V and J are TRBV24-1 and TRBJ1-4, with D perhaps TRBD1 (6 bases). The CDR3 totals 14 residues. CDR1 and CDR2 from the germline V gene are KGHDR and SFDVKD. Between the trimmed V and J ends, which lost 7 bases and 5 bases, there was a span of 13 bases. The CDR3 DNA reads as TGTGCCACCAGCAAACTAGGGGGAAATGAAAAACTGTTTTTT. Encoded protein: CATSKLGGNEKLFF.

The chain combines TRBV4-2 with TRBJ2-1; 10 bases align to TRBD2. V shed 1 base and J 0 bases; nucleotides not matched to a gene: 6. Germline assignment: CDR1 LGHNA and CDR2 YNFKEQ. The CDR3 is 18 residues long. The CDR3 loop is CASSQGLAGASSYNEQFF. The CDR3 DNA follows: TGTGCCAGCAGCCAAGGGCTAGCGGGGGCCAGCTCCTACAATGAGCAGTTCTTC.

The chain links TRBV27 to TRBJ1-1; possible D gene TRBD1, 6 bases. Germline values: CDR1 MNHEY, CDR2 SMNVEV (reference sequence). V lost 8 bases to trimming and J lost 0 bases, with 13 bases between them. The CDR3 contains 14 residues. This CDR3 is CASGGTPMNTEAFF. The CDR3 bases are TGTGCCAGCGGAGGGACACCGATGAACACTGAAGCTTTCTTT.

The chain is built from TRBV14 and TRBJ1-4; D is ambiguous. The V gene lost 4 bases and the J gene lost 5 bases, with 8 bases spanning the gap. The CDR3 totals 13 residues. Germline values: CDR1 SGHDN, CDR2 FVKESK. As DNA, the CDR3 is TGTGCCAGCAGCCGCGAGGGAAATGAAAAACTGTTTTTT. Encoded protein: CASSREGNEKLFF.